A single sample gave rise to the 5 T cell receptor beta chains below, sequenced in a study of blood T cell repertoires in COVID-19. Libraries were prepared by immunoSEQ multiplex PCR; TCRdb keeps only in-frame clonotypes and omits some of them. The table has approximately 250,000 clones, 88% seen once. Source material: peripheral blood. The source of these receptors is a woman aged 70-85 years with COVID-19, enrolled during active disease.

CDR3 protein: CASRPDTALGNTIYF. CDR3 sequence (DNA): TGTGCCAGCAGACCCGACACCGCTCTCGGAAACACCATATATTTT. This chain links TRBV5-4 with TRBJ1-3; D is uncertain. Germline values: CDR1 SGHNT, CDR2 YYREEE (reference sequence). V was shortened by 5 bases and J by 4 bases, with 16 bases between the two germline ends. The CDR3 contains 15 residues.

The sample holds a few counts of this clone. This chain links TRBV6-5 with TRBJ1-1; TRBD1 agrees at 8 bases. This CDR3 is 15 amino acids long. CDR1 is MNHEY and CDR2 is SVGAGI in the germline V gene. The junction had 8 bases not matched to a gene; V was cut back by 7 bases and J by 1 base. The DNA for the CDR3 is TGTGCCAGCACCCCAGTTGGACAGGGGAACACTGAAGCTTTCTTT. This gives the protein CASTPVGQGNTEAFF.

The chain couples TRBV19 to TRBJ1-5; a possible D gene is TRBD1 (5 bases). CDR1 is LNHDA and CDR2 is SQIVND in the germline V gene (reference sequence). V gave up 3 bases and J gave up 2 bases, with 11 bases separating them. The CDR3 is made up of 15 amino acids. CDR3 coding DNA: TGTGCCAGTAGTATGGGGCAGGTAGGCAATCAGCCCCAGCATTTT. This sequence encodes CASSMGQVGNQPQHF.

The chain couples TRBV19 to TRBJ2-7, with 8 bases lining up with TRBD2. With V trimmed by 4 bases and J by 7 bases, 6 bases remained unmatched. Germline V gene lookup returns CDR1 LNHDA and CDR2 SQIVND (reference sequence). The CDR3 loop spans 13 amino acids. DNA for the CDR3: TGTGCCAGTAGTAAACTAGCGGCGGGGGAGCAGTACTTC. It codes for CASSKLAAGEQYF.

This chain connects TRBV19 to TRBJ2-7; 14 bases agree with TRBD2. The germline CDR1 and CDR2 sequences are LNHDA and SQIVND (reference sequence). The ends lost 7 bases at V and 4 bases at J; junction bases unmatched: 6. The CDR3 contains 15 residues. The CDR3 DNA sequence: TGTGCCAGTACCTTCGGGACTAGCGGGAGATACGAGCAGTACTTC. This translates into CASTFGTSGRYEQYF.